This record covers a single TCR beta chain. Methods used by the authors: Nucleated cell counts were estimated from reference gene primer amplification. Generated by immunoSEQ multiplex PCR, the TCRdb table keeps only in-frame clones and is missing some. V and J calls and clone size are given by that table; D and trimming were obtained from the DNA. The data show a few hundred thousand clones, 75% to 90% seen once. The entry originates in a study of blood T cell repertoires in COVID-19. Study summary: Both acute and convalescent COVID-19 samples were obtained from the United States, Italy and Spain. PBMCs, B-cell-depleted T cells, or T cells provided the cDNA or gDNA that made up the material.

Germline V CDR1 and CDR2: SGHRS, YFSETQ. This CDR3 has 14 residues. The junction had 7 bases not matched to a gene; V was cut back by 5 bases and J by 6 bases. The V gene is TRBV5-1, the J gene TRBJ2-1, with 8 bases that match TRBD2. This clonotype was sampled from a woman between 65 and 79 years old with acute or convalescent COVID-19. Sequencing input: peripheral blood. CDR3 nucleotides: TGCGCCAGCAGGGCCAGCGGGGGCTTCAATGAGCAGTTCTTC. Translated: CASRASGGFNEQFF.